This entry lists 4 T cell receptor beta chains sequenced from one sample in a study of siplizumab effects on memory and regulatory T cells. Method: immunoSEQ multiplex PCR; TCRdb's copy keeps in-frame clones and lacks some. The sample shows 50,000 to 60,000 clones, about 88% of them seen only once. Material: naive CD8+ T cells sorted from blood. The receptors were gathered from a human donor in good health.

The J gene is TRBJ1-6, the V gene TRBV11-2; 9 nucleotides align to TRBD1. Germline V gene data show CDR1 as SGHAT and CDR2 as FQNNGV. CDR3 size: 18 residues. The J segment lost 10 bases and the V segment lost 4 bases, leaving 17 bases of the junction unmatched. Here the CDR3 reads CASSSGANYRGRESPLHF. CDR3 nucleotides: TGTGCCAGCAGCTCAGGGGCAAACTACAGGGGGCGCGAGTCACCCCTCCACTTT.

The chain uses TRBV6-5 and TRBJ1-1, with D perhaps TRBD1 (6 bases). The germline gives CDR1 MNHEY, CDR2 SVGAGI. The CDR3 totals 15 residues. The V gene lost 10 bases and the J gene lost 0 bases, with 18 bases spanning the gap. This CDR3 is CATHGGAGLNTEAFF. DNA of the CDR3: TGTGCCACCCATGGGGGCGCGGGGTTGAACACTGAAGCTTTCTTT.

The chain couples TRBV25-1 to TRBJ2-5; 8 nucleotides line up with TRBD1. The J call may be mistaken, given a closer DNA end match to TRBJ2-7. CDR3 length: 12 residues. Germline-derived CDR1 and CDR2 are MGHDK and SYGVNS. CDR3 DNA: TGTGCCAGCAGTGGGACAGGGAACGAGCAGTACTTC. Protein sequence: CASSGTGNEQYF.

The gene calls are TRBV7-9 and TRBJ2-3; TRBD2 matches 9 bases. The CDR3 spans 15 residues. The germline CDR1 and CDR2 sequences are SEHNR and FQNEAQ (reference sequence). Trimming at V came to 0 bases and at J to 5 bases, leaving 3 bases not matched to a gene. For the CDR3, the DNA is TGTGCCAGCAGCTTAGCGGCGGGGGGGCAAGATACGCAGTATTTT. Translation gives CASSLAAGGQDTQYF.